This T cell receptor (beta chain) was identified during a study of response to subunit inactivated influenza vaccine. Study-level findings and limits: Few new T cells, the authors suggested, are recruited by each seasonal influenza vaccination.

This CDR3 contains 14 residues. V lost 5 bases and J lost 2; bases outside the gene matches: 6. Germline V gene data show CDR1 as DFQATT and CDR2 as SNEGSKA (reference sequence). A note on this clonotype: What it binds is not known.

MiXCR, run by TCRdb on the RT-PCR reads, gives a single entry per CDR3 protein. The data contain around 530,000 distinct CDR3 sequences, around 11% of them singletons. Sequences were derived from PBMCs from blood, sampled on the day of vaccination. The clonotype was recovered from a man between 50 and 59 years old who received an inactivated influenza vaccine. The chain carries TRBV20-1 and TRBJ2-1; TRBD2 agrees at 7 bases. In DNA, the CDR3 is TGCAGTGCTCATTCTAGCGGAACCTACAATGAGCAGTTCTTC. Its translation: CSAHSSGTYNEQFF.